Listed below are T cell receptor beta chains from one sample, sequenced in a study of molecular identifiers for immune sequencing clone quantification. One entry per CDR3 protein, called by TCRdb with MiXCR from the PCR reads. In the table there are approximately 35,000 distinct CDR3 sequences, roughly 19% of which are singletons. Sample: naive CD8+ T cells from blood, with Jurkat cell RNA spiked in. Every receptor here comes from a human donor in good health. Some libraries in this study had Jurkat cell RNA spiked in. The CDR3 runs from the conserved cysteine through the conserved F or W. A D gene is named only where the DNA matches it firmly. Not all rows give a size; the values are once, few, many and, for expanded clones, a class.

>TRBD1|many|TRBV7-8|TRBJ2-5
TGTGCCAGCAGCCGGACAGGTGAAGAGACCCAGTACTTC
CASSRTGEETQYF
>-|many|TRBV6-5|TRBJ1-1
TGTGCCGCAACCCACGGGGGCGGCACTGAAGCTTTCTTT
CAATHGGGTEAFF
>-|many|TRBV25-1|TRBJ2-5
TGTGCCAGCAGTGTCTGGGGGCCACAAGAGACCCAGTACTTC
CASSVWGPQETQYF
>-|many|TRBV5-6|TRBJ2-5
TGTGCCAGCAGCTTGTACCAGAACCAAGAGACCCAGTACTTC
CASSLYQNQETQYF
>TRBD2|many|TRBV20-1|TRBJ2-7
TGCAGTGCCCCAAAGCGGGAGTATTCCTACGAGCAGTACTTC
CSAPKREYSYEQYF
>TRBD2|many|TRBV12-3/TRBV12-4|TRBJ2-5
TGTGCCAGCAGTTTAATGGCGGGAGGGAGGGAGACCCAGTACTTC
CASSLMAGGRETQYF
>-|many|TRBV11-2|TRBJ2-2
TGTGCCAGCAGCTTACGGAGCGCCTGGGACATCGCGAACACCGGGGAGCTGTTTTTT
CASSLRSAWDIANTGELFF
>-|many|TRBV19|TRBJ1-1
TGTGCCAGTAGTTATGGGAGGCCTGAAGCTTTCTTT
CASSYGRPEAFF
>TRBD2|many|TRBV27|TRBJ2-2
TGTGCCAGCAGTTTATCGGGAAGGGAGGGGACCGGGGAGCTGTTTTTT
CASSLSGREGTGELFF
>-|many|TRBV2|TRBJ2-5
TGTGCCAGCAGTGTAGTCAGGCTGGGGGGAAAAGAGACCCAGTACTTC
CASSVVRLGGKETQYF
>-|-|TRBV7-9|TRBJ2-3
TGTGCCAGCAGCTTAGAAGCGACAGATACGCAGTATTTT
CASSLEATDTQYF
>TRBD1|medium-sized|TRBV29-1|TRBJ2-7
TGCAGCGTGGGAGACAGGGGCCTGGGCGAGCAGTACTTC
CSVGDRGLGEQYF
>TRBD1|-|TRBV6-2/TRBV6-3|TRBJ1-1
TGTGCCTCCTTCGCATTACAGGGGCCCACTGAAGCTTTCTTT
CASFALQGPTEAFF
>TRBD1|-|TRBV19|TRBJ2-1
TGTGCCAGTAGTATATTGGGACAGGGGAATGAGCAGTTCTTC
CASSILGQGNEQFF
>-|many|TRBV19|TRBJ2-7
TGTGCCAGTAGTGCCGGCGGTTCCTACGAGCAGTACTTC
CASSAGGSYEQYF
>-|many|TRBV27|TRBJ1-5
TGTGCCCTTGATATGGGTTCGGGGGAAGACGGTAGCAATCAGCCCCAGCATTTT
CALDMGSGEDGSNQPQHF
>-|many|TRBV30|TRBJ1-1
TGTGCCTGGAGTGTAGGGGGAGATGAAGCTTTCTTT
CAWSVGGDEAFF
>-|many|TRBV7-2|TRBJ2-7
TGTGCCAGCAGCAGCTTTGACGGCTACGAGCAGTACTTC
CASSSFDGYEQYF
>-|few|TRBV19|TRBJ2-7
TGTGCCAGTAGTGACGCAGGGCTGTCCTACGAGCAGTACTTC
CASSDAGLSYEQYF
>TRBD1|-|TRBV7-9|TRBJ2-7
TGTGCCAGCAGCCCCCAACAGGGGATGGCCTACGAGCAGTACTTC
CASSPQQGMAYEQYF
>-|-|TRBV7-9|TRBJ2-2
TGTGCCGTCCCTTGGACTATACCCCCAGGAACCGGGGAGCTGTTTTTT
CAVPWTIPPGTGELFF
>TRBD1|few|TRBV2|TRBJ2-3
TGTGCCAGCAGTGAGGTTGGACAGGGGCACGATACGCAGTATTTT
CASSEVGQGHDTQYF
>-|many|TRBV27|TRBJ1-5
TGTGCCAGCAGTTTAATGGGAAATAGCAATCAGCCCCAGCATTTT
CASSLMGNSNQPQHF
>TRBD2|many|TRBV5-5|TRBJ2-7
TGTGCCAGCAGCTTGTTCTGGACTAGCGGCTACGAGCAGTACTTC
CASSLFWTSGYEQYF
>-|many|TRBV25-1|TRBJ2-5
TGTGCCAGCAGTGGGCTGGGGAGATTGGTTCGAGAGACCCAGTACTTC
CASSGLGRLVRETQYF
>TRBD2|few|TRBV19|TRBJ2-1
TGTGCCAGTAGTATTGGGACGGGACTACGGAATGAGCAGTTCTTC
CASSIGTGLRNEQFF
>TRBD2|many|TRBV2|TRBJ2-3
TGTGCCAGCAGCTCTCCCCAGCGGGAGAGCACAGATACGCAGTATTTT
CASSSPQRESTDTQYF
>-|many|TRBV7-6|TRBJ2-7
TGTGCCAGCAGCTTAAACACCGGGACCACCTACGAGCAGTACTTC
CASSLNTGTTYEQYF
>TRBD2|-|TRBV19|TRBJ2-1
TGTGCCAGTCACCCCGATAGCCCGGGACTAGCGGGTGACAATGAGCAGTTCTTC
CASHPDSPGLAGDNEQFF
>-|-|TRBV11-2|TRBJ2-7
TGTGCCAGCAGCCACGGGGTGGACGCCAACTCCTACGAGCAGTACTTC
CASSHGVDANSYEQYF
>-|many|TRBV29-1|TRBJ2-7
TGCAGCGTTGAAGGGGACGGGAGCTCCTACGAGCAGTACTTC
CSVEGDGSSYEQYF
>-|many|TRBV7-6|TRBJ2-5
TGTGCCAGCAGCCCGGGACTTTTCGAGACCCAGTACTTC
CASSPGLFETQYF
>TRBD1|few|TRBV3-1|TRBJ1-1
TGTGCCAGCAGCCAAGAACGACTGGGACAGGGAAGAACTGAAGCTTTCTTT
CASSQERLGQGRTEAFF
>TRBD1|many|TRBV7-9|TRBJ1-2
TGTGCCAGCAGCTTAGGGGACAGGGGGCAAGCTAACTATGGCTACACCTTC
CASSLGDRGQANYGYTF
>TRBD1|many|TRBV4-1|TRBJ2-5
TGCGCCAGCAGCCAAGAACCCACCGGGACAGGGGATTTGGAGACCCAGTACTTC
CASSQEPTGTGDLETQYF
>-|many|TRBV4-3|TRBJ2-5
TGCGCCAGCAGTAAGACAGGTTCCCAAGCGGAGACCCAGTACTTC
CASSKTGSQAETQYF
>-|-|TRBV10-2|TRBJ2-5
TGCGCCAGCAGTGAGGATCAGGACCAAGAGACCCAGTACTTC
CASSEDQDQETQYF
>TRBD2|many|TRBV12-3/TRBV12-4|TRBJ2-3
TGTGCCAGCAGTTTACTCAGAGCGGGGGGGCAAGATACGCAGTATTTT
CASSLLRAGGQDTQYF
>TRBD2|many|TRBV28|TRBJ2-7
TGTGCCAGCAGTTTGGGTCTAGCGGGAGGCGAGCAGTACTTC
CASSLGLAGGEQYF
>-|-|TRBV6-2/TRBV6-3|TRBJ2-1
TGTGCCAGCAGTTACTCGCGGACTACTACCTACAATGAGCAGTTCTTC
CASSYSRTTTYNEQFF
>-|many|TRBV5-1|TRBJ2-6
TGCGCCAGCAGCCCCTCTTGGGGGAGTGGGGCCAACGTCCTGACTTTC
CASSPSWGSGANVLTF
>-|many|TRBV19|TRBJ2-2
TGTGCCAGTAGAGGTGGGCAGGGTGGAAACACCGGGGAGCTGTTTTTT
CASRGGQGGNTGELFF
>-|many|TRBV4-1|TRBJ1-5
TGCGCCAGCAGCCAAGATTCCCCCGTCGATCAGCCCCAGCATTTT
CASSQDSPVDQPQHF
>-|many|TRBV12-3/TRBV12-4|TRBJ1-1
TGTGCCAGCAGTTTTACGTTGGCTGAAGCTTTCTTT
CASSFTLAEAFF
>-|many|TRBV7-2|TRBJ2-1
TGTGCCAGCAGCTCGAACTGGGAGTGGCAGTTCTTC
CASSSNWEWQFF
>-|few|TRBV10-3|TRBJ2-7
TGTGCCATCAGTGAGGAACAGGGCTCCTACGAGCAGTACTTC
CAISEEQGSYEQYF